This T cell receptor (beta chain) originates from a study of blood T cell repertoires in COVID-19 (TCRdb year 2020). Turning to the overall study: The collaborator samples originated in the United States, Italy and Spain and spanned the acute and convalescent phases of COVID-19. The dataset comprised deeply sampled blood TCRbeta repertoires from subjects exposed to, actively infected with, or recovered from COVID-19. A de-identified subject ID, COVID-19 status, age in years and sex were almost always included in the sample metadata. The material from the prospective study consisted of cDNA or gDNA derived from T cells, B-cell-depleted T cells, or PBMCs. Where available, HLA class I and class II types were taken from metadata supplied by the sample provider and were not determined by assay-based typing. A freely available public database, intended as a resource for researchers studying the immune response to SARS-CoV-2, is where the repertoires were released. Samples were obtained from the ongoing ImmuneRACE study (first 160 participants) and from over 1,000 subjects provided by 6 global collaborators. The study at large found these results: Clinical and demographic metadata were provided uncurated, with the amount varying by source and participant.

Participants in the prospective study were aged roughly 18 to 100 years, lived in some 24 United States geographic areas, and enrolled through a virtual design. Cohort assignment in the prospective study relied on participant-reported clinical history from a screening survey and a study questionnaire. Exposed participants had been in contact, within 2 weeks of entering the study, with a person who had a PCR-confirmed or clinician-diagnosed case of COVID-19. In the prospective study, whole blood, serum and a nasopharyngeal or oropharyngeal swab were collected from each participant by mobile phlebotomists. Prospective study participants could optionally give additional blood draws and questionnaires over an approximately two-month period. Prospective study blood samples were shipped either frozen or at room temperature before DNA extraction. About this clone: Its antigen remains undetermined. No much larger clone exists at a distance of one base, and base qualities are not known.

From a lookup of the germline V gene (reference sequence), CDR1 and CDR2 are SEHNR and FQNEAQ. V and J are truncated by 3 bases and 4 bases respectively, leaving an intervening sequence of 18 bases. Inclusive of the bounding cysteine and phenylalanine, the CDR3 is 17 residues long. The retained sequence is limited to the CDR3, 51 bases, with the frame set at the first base. The immunoSEQ Assay, a bias-controlled multiplex PCR, was used to amplify TCRbeta CDR3 regions from genomic DNA. The original pipeline was this. Nucleated cell counts per sample were estimated from amplification of reference gene primers within the assay. To quantify the absolute abundance of each unique TCRbeta CDR3 rearrangement, sequence reads were collapsed and filtered. For each sample, productive Simpson clonality was calculated as the square root of Simpson's diversity index over productive rearrangements. The source is immuneACCESS, and TCRdb retained only in-frame sequences with V and J called. Part of the clones is not carried over; for the studies checked, unresolved V genes explain less than half of this, and the remainder is unexplained. The V and J calls and clone size come from that table; D and trimming were worked out from the DNA. The sample data list 300,000 to 350,000 clones, and 85% to 95% of these were observed just once. Clones ranked in the top ten supply around 4.2% of the sample.

This receptor chain uses TRBV7-9 and TRBJ1-4; the D segment could be TRBD1, given 5 matching bases. This sequence was found in a woman in her twenties or thirties who had been exposed to COVID-19. Sample: PBMCs or T cells enriched from blood (not recorded which). The DNA sequence is TGTGCCAGCAGCTTCCCAGTTAAGGGGCAGGTTAATGAAAAACTGTTTTTT. This is translated as CASSFPVKGQVNEKLFF.